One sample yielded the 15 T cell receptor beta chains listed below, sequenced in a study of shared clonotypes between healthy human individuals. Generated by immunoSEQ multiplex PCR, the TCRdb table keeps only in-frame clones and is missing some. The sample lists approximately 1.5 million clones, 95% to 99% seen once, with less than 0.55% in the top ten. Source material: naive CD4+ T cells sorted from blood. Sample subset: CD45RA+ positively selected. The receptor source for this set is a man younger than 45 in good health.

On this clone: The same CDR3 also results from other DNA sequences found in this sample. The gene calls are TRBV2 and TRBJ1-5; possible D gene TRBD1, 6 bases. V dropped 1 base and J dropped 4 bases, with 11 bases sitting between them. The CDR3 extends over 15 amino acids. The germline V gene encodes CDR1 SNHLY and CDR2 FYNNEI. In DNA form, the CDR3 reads TGTGCCAGCAGTGAAGACAGGGCGGGGAATCAGCCCCAGCATTTT. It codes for CASSEDRAGNQPQHF. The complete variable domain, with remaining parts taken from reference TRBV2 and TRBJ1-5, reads EPEVTQTPSHQVTQMGQEVILRCVPISNHLYFYWYRQILGQKVEFLVSFYNNEISEKSEIFDDQFSVERPDGSNFTLKIRSTKLEDSAMYFCASSEDRAGNQPQHFGDGTRLSIL.

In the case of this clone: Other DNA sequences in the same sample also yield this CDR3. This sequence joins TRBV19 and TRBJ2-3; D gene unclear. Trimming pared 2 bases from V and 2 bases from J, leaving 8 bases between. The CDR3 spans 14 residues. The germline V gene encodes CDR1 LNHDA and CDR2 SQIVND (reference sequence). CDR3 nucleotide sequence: TGTGCCAGTAGTATAAGTCGATCCACAGATACGCAGTATTTT. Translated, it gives CASSISRSTDTQYF.

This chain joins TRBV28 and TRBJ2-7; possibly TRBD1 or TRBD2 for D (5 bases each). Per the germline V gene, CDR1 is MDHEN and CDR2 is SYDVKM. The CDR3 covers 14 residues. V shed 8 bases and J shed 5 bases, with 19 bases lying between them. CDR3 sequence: CASGRVQGVDEQYF. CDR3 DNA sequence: TGTGCCAGCGGACGCGTCCAGGGAGTTGACGAGCAGTACTTC.

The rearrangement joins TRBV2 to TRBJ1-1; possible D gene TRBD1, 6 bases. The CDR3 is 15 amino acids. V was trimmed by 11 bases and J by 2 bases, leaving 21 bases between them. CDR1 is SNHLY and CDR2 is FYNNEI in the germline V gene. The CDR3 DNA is TGTGCCTCCGCGGGGAGTTCTGGGACAAACACTGAAGCTTTCTTT. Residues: CASAGSSGTNTEAFF.

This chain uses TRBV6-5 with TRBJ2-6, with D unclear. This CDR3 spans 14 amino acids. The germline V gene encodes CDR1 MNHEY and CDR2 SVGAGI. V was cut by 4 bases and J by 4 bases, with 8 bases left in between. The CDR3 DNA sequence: TGTGCCAGCAGTTTGGCCCCGGGGGCCAACGTCCTGACTTTC. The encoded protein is CASSLAPGANVLTF.

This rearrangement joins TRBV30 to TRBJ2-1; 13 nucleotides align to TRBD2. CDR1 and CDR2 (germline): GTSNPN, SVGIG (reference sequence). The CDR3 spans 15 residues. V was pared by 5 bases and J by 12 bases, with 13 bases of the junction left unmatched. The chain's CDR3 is CAWGPWGLAGRGQFF. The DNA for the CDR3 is TGTGCCTGGGGCCCGTGGGGACTAGCGGGGCGTGGGCAGTTCTTC.

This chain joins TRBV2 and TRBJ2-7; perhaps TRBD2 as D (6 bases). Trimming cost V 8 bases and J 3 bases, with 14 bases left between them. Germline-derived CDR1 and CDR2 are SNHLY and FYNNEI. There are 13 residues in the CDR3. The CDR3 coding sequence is TGTGCCAGCGGAGGGAGTCCCCTCTACGAGCAGTACTTC. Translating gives CASGGSPLYEQYF. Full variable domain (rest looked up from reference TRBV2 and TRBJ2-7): EPEVTQTPSHQVTQMGQEVILRCVPISNHLYFYWYRQILGQKVEFLVSFYNNEISEKSEIFDDQFSVERPDGSNFTLKIRSTKLEDSAMYFCASGGSPLYEQYFGPGTRLTVT.

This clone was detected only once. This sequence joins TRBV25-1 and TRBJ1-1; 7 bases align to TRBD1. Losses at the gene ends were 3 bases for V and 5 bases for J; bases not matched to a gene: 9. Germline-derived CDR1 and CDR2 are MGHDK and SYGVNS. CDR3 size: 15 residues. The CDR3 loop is CASSEAGGVWTEAFF. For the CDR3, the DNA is TGTGCCAGCAGTGAGGCAGGGGGGGTTTGGACTGAAGCTTTCTTT.

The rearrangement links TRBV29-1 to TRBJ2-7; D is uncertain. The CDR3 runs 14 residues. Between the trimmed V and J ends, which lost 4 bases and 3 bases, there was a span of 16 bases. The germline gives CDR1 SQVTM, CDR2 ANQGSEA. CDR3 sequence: CSVVPLQSGYEQYF. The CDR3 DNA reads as TGCAGCGTTGTCCCTTTACAATCGGGCTACGAGCAGTACTTC.

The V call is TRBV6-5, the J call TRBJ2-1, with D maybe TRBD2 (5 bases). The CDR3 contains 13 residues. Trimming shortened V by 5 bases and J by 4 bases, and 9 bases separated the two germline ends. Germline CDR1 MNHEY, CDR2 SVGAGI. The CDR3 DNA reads TGTGCCAGCAGTACAACTAGATACAATGAGCAGTTCTTC. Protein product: CASSTTRYNEQFF.

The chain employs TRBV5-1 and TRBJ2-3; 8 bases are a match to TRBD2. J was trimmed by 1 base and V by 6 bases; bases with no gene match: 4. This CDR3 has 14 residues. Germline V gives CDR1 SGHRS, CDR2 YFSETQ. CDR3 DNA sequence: TGCGCCAGCAACCCGACTAGCGGCACAGATACGCAGTATTTT. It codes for CASNPTSGTDTQYF.

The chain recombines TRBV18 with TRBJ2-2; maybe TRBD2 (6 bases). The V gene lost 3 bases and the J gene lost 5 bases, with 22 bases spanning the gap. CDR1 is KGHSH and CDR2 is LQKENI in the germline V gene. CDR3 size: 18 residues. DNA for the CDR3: TGTGCCAGCTCACCCCTCCGTATAGGAGGGGAGAAGACCGGGGAGCTGTTTTTT. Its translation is CASSPLRIGGEKTGELFF.

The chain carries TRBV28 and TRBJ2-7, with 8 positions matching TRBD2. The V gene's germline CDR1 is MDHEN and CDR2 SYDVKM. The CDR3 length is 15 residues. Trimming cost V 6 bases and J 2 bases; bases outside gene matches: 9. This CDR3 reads CASRSTLAGTYEQYF. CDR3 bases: TGTGCCAGCAGGTCCACCCTAGCGGGCACCTACGAGCAGTACTTC.

The CDR3 spells CASSYTRTGGYEQYF. The CDR3 nucleotides read TGTGCCAGCAGTTACACAAGGACAGGGGGCTACGAGCAGTACTTC. The rearrangement joins TRBV6-5 to TRBJ2-7; 10 bases are a match to TRBD1. The CDR3 loop spans 15 amino acids. Germline V gene sequence: CDR1 MNHEY, CDR2 SVGAGI. Germline trimming cut 2 bases from V and 3 bases from J; bases unmatched to any gene: 4.

CDR3 sequence (DNA): TGTGCCAGCAGTTTTGGGGTTCTCAGCTCTGGGGCCAACGTCCTGACTTTC. This encodes CASSFGVLSSGANVLTF. The chain joins TRBV27 to TRBJ2-6; D gene unclear. Germline V gene lookup returns CDR1 MNHEY and CDR2 SMNVEV (reference sequence). This CDR3 is 17 amino acids long. V shed 3 bases and J shed 0 bases, with 12 bases lying between them.